The 6 T cell receptor beta chains below were found in one sample sequenced in a study of identifying expanded T cells in peripheral blood (dated by TCRdb to about 2019). The library was produced with the immunoSEQ multiplex PCR assay. What TCRdb holds here is the immuneACCESS table cut down to in-frame rearrangements. Part of the clones is not present; checked against another copy, under half of the missing clones reflect an unresolved V gene, and the others are unexplained. In all, the sample holds more than 45,000 clones, and more than 70% of those were seen once. The ten top clones hold roughly 3.6% of the sample. Sequenced material: blood. The receptors shown here come from a person aged 18 to 69 in good health.

V usage is TRBV19 and J usage is TRBJ1-2; D is unclear. Germline loops: CDR1 LNHDA, CDR2 SQIVND (reference sequence). With 3 bases removed from V and 2 bases from J, the gap between germline ends came to 7 bases. CDR3 length equals 13 residues. The CDR3 DNA reads as TGTGCCAGTAGTATCCAGTCCAACTATGGCTACACCTTC. Encoded protein: CASSIQSNYGYTF. Full variable domain (missing parts from reference TRBV19 and TRBJ1-2): DGGITQSPKYLFRKEGQNVTLSCEQNLNHDAMYWYRQDPGQGLRLIYYSQIVNDFQKGDIAEGYSVSREKKESFPLTVTSAQKNPTAFYLCASSIQSNYGYTFGSGTRLTVV.

Comment on this clone: At one boundary the junction diverges from the germline segment, which might be a read error. The chain carries TRBV30 and TRBJ1-1, with no clear D. This CDR3 is 11 amino acids long. Per germline, CDR1 GTSNPN and CDR2 SVGIG (reference sequence). The CDR3 spells CAWSRSTPASF. DNA for the CDR3: TGTGCCTGGAGTCGCTCAACCCCGGCCTCCTTT.

The count of this clone is one. The chain has TRBV6-5 and TRBJ2-5; D is undetermined. This CDR3 contains 14 residues. V dropped 3 bases and J dropped 2 bases, with 10 bases sitting between them. Germline V CDR1 and CDR2: MNHEY, SVGAGI. CDR3 sequence: CASSYAAGQETQYF. CDR3 sequence (DNA): TGTGCCAGCAGTTATGCCGCCGGGCAAGAGACCCAGTACTTC.

The chain combines TRBV2 with TRBJ1-4, with D possibly TRBD1 on 6 matching bases. Trimming shortened V by 8 bases and J by 4 bases, and 14 bases separated the two germline ends. The CDR3 is made up of 14 amino acids. The germline V gene has CDR1 SNHLY and CDR2 FYNNEI. The CDR3: CASGLTGLNEKLFF. The CDR3 region has the DNA TGTGCCAGCGGGCTGACAGGCCTTAATGAAAAACTGTTTTTT.

V gene TRBV28 combines with J gene TRBJ2-2; D might be TRBD1 or TRBD2, each matching 6 bases. There are 14 residues in the CDR3. V gave up 7 bases and J gave up 1 base, with 10 bases separating them. CDR1 MDHEN and CDR2 SYDVKM come from the germline V gene. DNA for the CDR3: TGTGCCAGCAAGGGGGGAAAGAACACCGGGGAGCTGTTTTTT. Residues: CASKGGKNTGELFF.

This clone was seen once. The V and J genes are TRBV29-1 and TRBJ1-1; 10 positions match TRBD1. V was clipped by 6 bases and J by 3 bases; unmatched bases: 1. Germline assignment: CDR1 SQVTM and CDR2 ANQGSEA. The CDR3 has 12 residues. The CDR3, as DNA: TGCAGCGTCGGGACAGGGGACACTGAAGCTTTCTTT. It specifies CSVGTGDTEAFF.